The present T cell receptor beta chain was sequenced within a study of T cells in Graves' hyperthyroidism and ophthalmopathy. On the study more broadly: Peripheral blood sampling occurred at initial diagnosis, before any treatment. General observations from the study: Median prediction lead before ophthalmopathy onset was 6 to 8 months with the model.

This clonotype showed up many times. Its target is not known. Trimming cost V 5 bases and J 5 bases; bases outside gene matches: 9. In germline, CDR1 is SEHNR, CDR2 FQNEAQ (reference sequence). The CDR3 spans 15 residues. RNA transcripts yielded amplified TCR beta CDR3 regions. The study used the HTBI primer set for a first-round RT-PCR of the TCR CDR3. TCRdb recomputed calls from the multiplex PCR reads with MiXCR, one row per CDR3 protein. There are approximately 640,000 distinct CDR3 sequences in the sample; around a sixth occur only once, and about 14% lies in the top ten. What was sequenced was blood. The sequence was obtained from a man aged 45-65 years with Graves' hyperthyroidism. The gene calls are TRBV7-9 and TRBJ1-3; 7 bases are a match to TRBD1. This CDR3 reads CASSDRDSVRNTIYF. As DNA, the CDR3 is TGTGCCAGCAGCGACCGGGACAGCGTGCGAAACACCATATATTTT.